This is a list of T cell receptor beta chains from one sample in a study of T cells in Graves' hyperthyroidism and ophthalmopathy. TCRdb passed the multiplex PCR reads through MiXCR, listing each CDR3 protein once. Of about 340,000 distinct CDR3 sequences listed, 18% are singletons. The specimen sequenced was blood. The receptors were gathered from a woman aged 50 to 65 with Graves' hyperthyroidism. CDR3s include the opening cysteine and the closing phenylalanine or tryptophan. D genes are given only for firm matches. Clone size is shown for a subset of rows, as once, few, many or a class of expanded clone.

>TRBJ2-5|many|.|TRBV3-1
TGTGCCAGCAGCCAAGCCCCTTCCCAAGAGACCCAGTACTTC
CASSQAPSQETQYF
>TRBJ1-6|.|TRBD1|TRBV2
TGTGCCAGCCTAAGGGGACAGGAAGATAATTCACCCCTCCACTTT
CASLRGQEDNSPLHF
>TRBJ2-7|many|TRBD2|TRBV5-1
TGCGCCAGCAGCTTGGCGGGGACTAGCGGGATCTACGAGCAGTACTTC
CASSLAGTSGIYEQYF
>TRBJ1-5|.|.|TRBV7-8
TGTGCCAGCAGCTTAGGAAAGTCGGAGGGGCTAAATCAGCCCCAGCATTTT
CASSLGKSEGLNQPQHF
>TRBJ2-1|many|.|TRBV7-2
TGTGCCAGCAGCCCTGGGGGGGGCTTCGACAATGAGCAGTTCTTC
CASSPGGGFDNEQFF
>TRBJ1-2|.|.|TRBV3-1
TGTGCCAGCAGCCACAGGAGCAACTATGGCTACACCTTC
CASSHRSNYGYTF
>TRBJ2-3|many|.|TRBV20-1
TGCAGTGCTAGAGATATGGGGGGCACAGATACGCAGTATTTT
CSARDMGGTDTQYF
>TRBJ2-5|.|TRBD1|TRBV6-1
TGTGCCAGCAGACCAGACAGGGGGATTGTAGAGACCCAGTACTTC
CASRPDRGIVETQYF
>TRBJ2-3|few|.|TRBV6-1
TGTGCCATACACTCCGGAGATACGCAGTATTTT
CAIHSGDTQYF
>TRBJ2-1|many|TRBD2|TRBV28
TGTGCCAGCAGTGGGACTAGCGTAGGTGGGGTGGATGAGCAGTTCTTC
CASSGTSVGGVDEQFF
>TRBJ1-1|few|.|TRBV7-2
TGTGCCAGCAGCTCCCGACAGAGAGTTGAAGCTTTCTTT
CASSSRQRVEAFF
>TRBJ2-7|many|TRBD1|TRBV20-1
TGCAGTGCCCCGGACAGGTCTGGCTCCTACGAGCAGTACTTC
CSAPDRSGSYEQYF
>TRBJ2-3|.|TRBD2|TRBV20-1
TGCAGTGCTCCTAGCGGGAGCACAGATACGCAGTATTTT
CSAPSGSTDTQYF
>TRBJ1-2|few|TRBD1|TRBV2
TGTGCCAGCAGCCCGGACAGGGGAGGAAATGGCTACACCTTC
CASSPDRGGNGYTF
>TRBJ1-1|many|.|TRBV5-1
TGCGCCAGCCGGGGGGCGGTGGGTATCACTGAAGCTTTCTTT
CASRGAVGITEAFF
>TRBJ2-5|.|.|TRBV6-1
TGTGCCAGCAGAGACGCGACCCAGTACTTC
CASRDATQYF
>TRBJ1-1|many|TRBD1|TRBV6-1
TGTGCCAGCAGTCAGACAGGGGACGTCACTGAAGCTTTCTTT
CASSQTGDVTEAFF
>TRBJ2-2|.|.|TRBV10-3
TGTGCCATCAGTCGGGCAGGGCGTCCGAACACCGGGGAGCTGTTTTTT
CAISRAGRPNTGELFF
>TRBJ2-3|.|.|TRBV7-8
TGTGCCAGCAGCTACACGACCGTGGCAGATACGCAGTATTTT
CASSYTTVADTQYF
>TRBJ1-2|.|.|TRBV20-1
TGCAGTGCTAGCGTTTTGGGAAGGGGTGGCTACACCTTC
CSASVLGRGGYTF
>TRBJ2-2|.|.|TRBV12-3/TRBV12-4
TGTGCCAGCAGTTTGGCTTTCGGGGAGCTGTTTTTT
CASSLAFGELFF
>TRBJ1-1|many|.|TRBV2
TGTGCCAGCAGTTTCGACAGTGATGAAGCTTTCTTT
CASSFDSDEAFF
>TRBJ2-2|.|.|TRBV11-2
TGTGCCAGCAGCTTAGTAGGGAGGAGGGCCGGGGAGCTGTTTTTT
CASSLVGRRAGELFF
>TRBJ1-2|.|TRBD1|TRBV7-9
TGTGCCAGCAGCCCGGGACAGGTTTACTATGGCTACACCTTC
CASSPGQVYYGYTF
>TRBJ2-4|few|.|TRBV20-1
TGCAGTGCTAGAGATCCAGCCAAAAACATTCAGTACTTC
CSARDPAKNIQYF
>TRBJ2-3|.|TRBD2|TRBV5-8
TGTGCCAGCAGCTTCGGGACTAGCGGGTTTACAGATACGCAGTATTTT
CASSFGTSGFTDTQYF
>TRBJ2-7|.|.|TRBV10-3
TGTGCCATCAGTGAGTCTAGGGTAATTTACGAGCAGTACTTC
CAISESRVIYEQYF
>TRBJ2-7|.|.|TRBV5-1
TGCGCCAGCAGCTTGGTTGCGGCAGACGAGCAGTACTTC
CASSLVAADEQYF
>TRBJ2-1|few|TRBD1|TRBV11-1
TGTGCCAGCAGCGATCGACAGGGGGCAAAAGATGAGCAGTTCTTC
CASSDRQGAKDEQFF
>TRBJ1-1|many|TRBD1|TRBV30
TGTGCCTGGAGGACAGGGGGTTACACTGAAGCTTTCTTT
CAWRTGGYTEAFF
>TRBJ1-1|many|.|TRBV27
TGTGCCAGCAGGTGGGCCGGGAACACTGAAGCTTTCTTT
CASRWAGNTEAFF
>TRBJ2-7|many|TRBD1|TRBV10-3
TGTGCCATCAGACACCAGCCGGGACAGGGACTCACGCAGTACTTC
CAIRHQPGQGLTQYF
>TRBJ2-7|.|.|TRBV6-1
TGTGCCAGCAGTTCCACCGCCTCACTGCTAATTTCCTACGAGCAGTACTTC
CASSSTASLLISYEQYF
>TRBJ2-3|.|TRBD2|TRBV6-1
TGTGCCAGTACCCCCCCCGGAGCGGGGGCGGGCACAGATACGCAGTATTTT
CASTPPGAGAGTDTQYF
>TRBJ2-1|.|TRBD2|TRBV11-2
TGTGCCAGCAGCTTAAGCGGGGGGGCATTCGAGCAGTTCTTC
CASSLSGGAFEQFF
>TRBJ1-3|few|TRBD1|TRBV6-1
TGTGCCAGCAGCCCCGGGACAGGGGGAAACACCATATATTTT
CASSPGTGGNTIYF
>TRBJ1-2|.|.|TRBV9
TGTGCCAGCAGCGTAGCTCCGGCAGGGAGCGGCTACACCTTC
CASSVAPAGSGYTF
>TRBJ1-6|many|.|TRBV11-3
TGTGCCAGCAGCTTAGGTCTGGATGGTTCACCCCTCCACTTT
CASSLGLDGSPLHF
>TRBJ1-5|.|.|TRBV20-1
TGCAGTGCTAGGTCGGATAGCAATCAGCCCCAGCATTTT
CSARSDSNQPQHF
>TRBJ2-1|.|TRBD2|TRBV30
TGTGCCTGGAGCCAGGGACTAGCGGGAAATGAGCAGTTCTTC
CAWSQGLAGNEQFF
>TRBJ2-4|.|.|TRBV20-1
TGCAGTGCTAGAGCTGAGGGCCGAGACATTCAGTACTTC
CSARAEGRDIQYF
>TRBJ2-3|few|.|TRBV12-3/TRBV12-4
TGTGCCAGCAGTCTGAGACTAAACACAGATACGCAGTATTTT
CASSLRLNTDTQYF
>TRBJ1-3|.|.|TRBV5-1
TGCGCCAGCAGCTTCTTAGGCGGGGGAAACTCTGGAAACACCATATATTTT
CASSFLGGGNSGNTIYF